What follows are 31 T cell receptor beta chains derived from one specimen sequenced in a study of T cells in Graves' hyperthyroidism and ophthalmopathy. RNA transcripts gave rise to amplified TCR beta CDR3 regions. With the HTBI primer set, the TCR CDR3 went through a first round of RT-PCR. One entry per CDR3 protein, called by TCRdb with MiXCR from the multiplex PCR reads. Among around 690,000 distinct CDR3 sequences listed, around 21% were seen once. Material for sequencing was blood. The receptors stem from a man aged 30 to 39 with Graves' ophthalmopathy.

This clonotype was seen a few times. This chain uses TRBV11-2 with TRBJ2-5, with D hard to call. This CDR3 contains 14 residues. The germline V and J ends were trimmed by 1 base and 1 base, with 7 bases remaining between them. In germline, CDR1 is SGHAT, CDR2 FQNNGV. CDR3: CASSLARIQETQYF. The CDR3 DNA sequence: TGTGCCAGCAGCTTAGCGAGAATCCAAGAGACCCAGTACTTC.

This chain joins TRBV30 and TRBJ2-3; D may be TRBD2 (6 bases). CDR3 size: 14 residues. Trimming removed 4 bases at V and 1 base at J, with 12 bases between. Germline V gene data show CDR1 as GTSNPN and CDR2 as SVGIG (reference sequence). The CDR3 here is CAWTTSGGTDTQYF. CDR3 DNA: TGTGCCTGGACCACGTCGGGAGGCACAGATACGCAGTATTTT.

CDR3 DNA: TGTGCCAGCAGTTACTCGAAGGTAGCGGGAGACCATGAGCAGTTCTTC. This codes for CASSYSKVAGDHEQFF. J is TRBJ2-1 and V is TRBV6-8; TRBD2 aligns across 9 bases. J gave up 8 bases and V 0 bases, and 8 bases lay outside the gene matches. This CDR3 is 16 amino acids long. Germline CDR1 MNHGY, CDR2 SAAAGT.

The chain employs TRBV11-2 and TRBJ2-5; 13 positions match TRBD2. Germline assignment: CDR1 SGHAT and CDR2 FQNNGV. The trim removed 0 bases at V and 5 bases at J, leaving 6 bases unmatched. The CDR3 totals 17 residues. DNA of the CDR3: TGTGCCAGCAGCTTAGAACTAGCGGGAGGGCCGATTGAGACCCAGTACTTC. As protein: CASSLELAGGPIETQYF.

This clonotype has a handful of counts. The V gene is TRBV28, the J gene TRBJ2-5; D remains unclear. This CDR3 is built from 13 residues. Trimming removed 5 bases from V and 5 bases from J, with 12 bases in between. Per the germline V gene, CDR1 is MDHEN and CDR2 is SYDVKM. DNA for the CDR3: TGTGCCAGCAGTCTGGGCGAGCATGAGACCCAGTACTTC. Translating it yields CASSLGEHETQYF.

This clonotype was found once. A much larger clone differs by one base, so this may be a read error. The chain couples TRBV2 to TRBJ2-7, with D perhaps matching TRBD1 (6 bases). The CDR3 has 14 amino acids. CDR1 is SNHLY and CDR2 is FYNNEI in the germline V gene. In DNA form, the CDR3 reads TGTGCCAGCAAACCGGGACAACCCGACTACAAGCAGTACTTC. Encoded protein: CASKPGQPDYKQYF.

The table lists this clonotype with many counts. The CDR3 sequence: CATSRNSNQPQHF. The CDR3 coding sequence is TGTGCCACTTCTAGGAATAGCAATCAGCCCCAGCATTTT. The chain employs TRBV30 and TRBJ1-5; the D is unclear. The V gene lost 8 bases and the J gene lost 0 bases, with 11 bases spanning the gap. The CDR3 length is 13 residues. Germline values: CDR1 GTSNPN, CDR2 SVGIG (reference sequence). The complete variable domain, with remaining parts taken from reference TRBV30 and TRBJ1-5, reads SQTIHQWPATLVQPVGSPLSLECTVEGTSNPNLYWYRQAAGRGLQLLFYSVGIGQISSEVPQNLSASRPQDRQFILSSKKLLLSDSGFYLCATSRNSNQPQHFGDGTRLSIL.

The table lists this clonotype with a few counts. The chain carries TRBV27 and TRBJ2-7; 14 nucleotides match TRBD2. This CDR3 region has 18 residues. The germline V gene encodes CDR1 MNHEY and CDR2 SMNVEV (reference sequence). V shed 5 bases, J shed 4 bases, and the junction held 13 bases outside the gene matches. DNA for the CDR3: TGTGCCAGCAGTGGGACACCGGGACTAGCGGGAGAGGGTTACGAGCAGTACTTC. Its translation is CASSGTPGLAGEGYEQYF.

This clonotype was detected a few times. The junction does not match germline at one end; this may be a read error. The chain is built from TRBV24-1 and TRBJ2-1; no reliable D call. Germline lookup yields CDR1 KGHDR and CDR2 SFDVKD. The CDR3 sequence is 16 residues long. CDR3 in amino acids: CATSDTTLGAYNEQSF. CDR3 bases: TGTGCCACCAGTGACACTACCCTGGGCGCTTACAATGAGCAGTCCTTC.

This clonotype was observed at least ten times. The rearrangement links TRBV4-1 to TRBJ1-1; D gene uncertain. The germline CDR1 and CDR2 sequences are MGHRA and YSYEKL. The V and J ends lost 0 bases and 6 bases respectively, with 11 bases between them. The CDR3 is 14 residues long. CDR3 DNA sequence: TGCGCCAGCAGCCAAGATTTGGAGGTCGCTGAAGCTTTCTTT. It specifies CASSQDLEVAEAFF.

This clonotype was detected only a few times. V is TRBV4-1 and J is TRBJ2-7, with unresolved D. The CDR3 has 13 amino acids. Trimming pared 0 bases from V and 4 bases from J, leaving 7 bases between. Germline CDR1 MGHRA, CDR2 YSYEKL. As DNA, the CDR3 is TGCGCCAGCAGCCAAGAAACTGGTTACGAGCAGTACTTC. This translates into CASSQETGYEQYF.

The gene calls are TRBV20-1 and TRBJ2-5; D gene ambiguous. The CDR3 sequence is 11 residues long. V gave up 5 bases and J gave up 6 bases, with 10 bases separating them. Looked up from germline, CDR1 is DFQATT and CDR2 is SNEGSKA (reference sequence). The CDR3 protein is CSAPRRKTQYF. The DNA for the CDR3 is TGCAGTGCTCCCCGGAGAAAGACCCAGTACTTC.

This clonotype has a handful of counts. The CDR3 end shows no conserved phenylalanine or tryptophan, and so a read error is likely. The chain uses TRBV7-9 and TRBJ1-1; maybe TRBD1 (6 bases). Germline V gene sequence: CDR1 SEHNR, CDR2 FQNEAQ (reference sequence). Trimming pared 1 base from V and 0 bases from J, leaving 9 bases between. CDR3 length equals 15 residues. CDR3 nucleotide sequence: TGTGCCAGCAGCTTAGATGGACAGTTGAACACTGAAGCTTTCCTT. As protein: CASSLDGQLNTEAFL.

This clonotype was counted at least ten times. This sequence joins TRBV27 and TRBJ1-4; no firm D call. Germline V CDR1 and CDR2: MNHEY, SMNVEV (reference sequence). V was shortened by 2 bases and J by 8 bases, with 12 bases between the two germline ends. The CDR3 runs 14 residues. The CDR3 nucleotides are TGTGCCAGCAGTTTAGTCTCCTCGGGCGAAAAACTGTTTTTT. It yields the protein CASSLVSSGEKLFF.

The rearrangement joins TRBV20-1 to TRBJ2-7; D ambiguous. Trimming stripped 6 bases from V and 0 bases from J, with 12 bases between. CDR3 size: 13 residues. Germline CDR1 is DFQATT and CDR2 is SNEGSKA (reference sequence). The CDR3, as DNA: TGCAGTGCCATTACGCCTAGCTCCTACGAGCAGTACTTC. It codes for CSAITPSSYEQYF.

The rearrangement uses TRBV20-1 and TRBJ2-3; TRBD2 matches 13 bases. Germline values: CDR1 DFQATT, CDR2 SNEGSKA (reference sequence). The CDR3 has 18 residues. V was clipped by 2 bases and J by 4 bases; unmatched bases: 12. The CDR3 coding sequence is TGCAGTGCTAGACAACTAGCGGGAGGGCCGGCTGAATCAGATACGCAGTATTTT. Translated: CSARQLAGGPAESDTQYF.

There are a few counts of this clonotype. The chain recombines TRBV6-1 with TRBJ2-7; D may be TRBD1 (5 bases). This CDR3 is 13 amino acids long. V was shortened by 5 bases and J by 3 bases, with 11 bases between the two germline ends. CDR1 and CDR2 (germline): MNHNS, SASEGT. The CDR3 nucleotides read TGTGCCAGCAGTAGACAGTCGTACTACGAGCAGTACTTC. This codes for CASSRQSYYEQYF.

This clonotype was seen a few times. The chain couples TRBV6-1 to TRBJ2-1; 8 nucleotides line up with TRBD1. After removal of 7 bases from V and 4 bases from J, the junction contained 12 bases not matched to a gene. The CDR3 has 16 amino acids. Germline V lookup: CDR1 MNHNS, CDR2 SASEGT. The CDR3 DNA reads as TGTGCCAGCAACATTAACACCGGGACAGGTTACAATGAGCAGTTCTTC. The encoded protein is CASNINTGTGYNEQFF.

Notes on this clonotype: A read error is possible here, since a much larger clone lies one base away. V usage is TRBV2 and J usage is TRBJ2-7; D unresolved. The CDR3 runs 13 residues. Per the germline V gene, CDR1 is SNHLY and CDR2 is FYNNEI. As DNA, the CDR3 is TGTGCCGGCAGTGCTTTGGCAGCACGCGAGCAGTACTTC. This translates into CAGSALAAREQYF.

Of note for this clonotype: A clone one base away is much larger, so this may be a read error. V usage is TRBV3-1 and J usage is TRBJ1-1, with TRBD1 matching over 7 bases. Germline V gives CDR1 LGHDT, CDR2 YNNKEL (reference sequence). There are 15 residues in the CDR3. The CDR3 bases are TGTGCCAGCGGCCAAGACTCACAGGGGAAGACTGAAGCTTTCTTT. The encoded protein is CASGQDSQGKTEAFF.

The chain joins TRBV13 to TRBJ2-7, with 7 positions matching TRBD2. Germline V CDR1 and CDR2: PRHDT, FYEKMQ (reference sequence). Trimming took 0 bases from V and 4 from J; bases not matched to a gene: 6. The CDR3 is made up of 15 amino acids. In DNA, the CDR3 is TGTGCCAGCAGCTTAGGCGCTAGCGGACTTTACGAGCAGTACTTC. This translates into CASSLGASGLYEQYF.

This clonotype has ten or more counts. The chain employs TRBV28 and TRBJ1-4; D might be TRBD1 (5 bases). Germline values: CDR1 MDHEN, CDR2 SYDVKM. CDR3 length: 17 amino acids. V lost 3 bases and J lost 5, with 19 bases in between. In DNA, the CDR3 is TGTGCCAGCAGTTTGTCCCCGGGGGGACGGCTAAATGAAAAACTGTTTTTT. Residues: CASSLSPGGRLNEKLFF.

A note on this clonotype: Mismatch with germline at one junction end may stem from a read error. The V call is TRBV5-1, the J call TRBJ2-2; 13 nucleotides align to TRBD2. The germline CDR1 and CDR2 sequences are SGHRS and YFSETQ. This CDR3 has 15 residues. The CDR3 region is CASSQRLAGGGELFF. The CDR3 DNA sequence: TGTGCCAGCAGCCAAAGACTAGCGGGGGGAGGGGAGCTGTTTTTT. The entire variable domain, with the rest obtained from reference TRBV5-1 and TRBJ2-2, is as follows: KAGVTQTPRYLIKTRGQQVTLSCSPISGHRSVSWYQQTPGQGLQFLFEYFSETQRNKGNFPGRFSGRQFSNSRSEMNVSTLELGDSALYLCASSQRLAGGGELFFGEGSRLTVL.

This clonotype was counted ten times or more. The chain couples TRBV5-1 to TRBJ2-7, with D maybe TRBD1 (6 bases). The CDR3 totals 14 residues. Trimming shortened V by 1 base and J by 2 bases, and 10 bases separated the two germline ends. Germline V gives CDR1 SGHRS, CDR2 YFSETQ. CDR3 sequence reads: CASSLWWGPYEQYF. The CDR3 coding sequence is TGCGCCAGCAGCTTGTGGTGGGGGCCCTACGAGCAGTACTTC. Filled out from reference TRBV5-1 and TRBJ2-7, the complete variable domain reads KAGVTQTPRYLIKTRGQQVTLSCSPISGHRSVSWYQQTPGQGLQFLFEYFSETQRNKGNFPGRFSGRQFSNSRSEMNVSTLELGDSALYLCASSLWWGPYEQYFGPGTRLTVT.

This clonotype was recorded many times. This chain connects TRBV5-1 to TRBJ2-3; TRBD1 matches 9 bases. This CDR3 spans 15 amino acids. V was pared by 4 bases and J by 2 bases, with 5 bases of the junction left unmatched. From germline, CDR1 is SGHRS and CDR2 YFSETQ. The CDR3: CASSAQGAHTDTQYF. The CDR3 region has the DNA TGCGCCAGCAGCGCACAGGGGGCGCACACAGATACGCAGTATTTT.

Note on this clonotype: A read error is possible here, since a much larger clone lies one base away. The rearrangement joins TRBV7-2 to TRBJ1-5; D call uncertain. CDR1 is SGHTA and CDR2 is FQGNSA in the germline V gene. Trimming left V 3 bases short and J 6 bases short, with 9 bases between. This CDR3 is built from 13 residues. The CDR3 nucleotides are TGTGCCAGCAGCTTCGATGCGGGTCAGCCCCAGCATTTT. Encoded protein: CASSFDAGQPQHF.

This clonotype was picked up a small number of times. V gene TRBV27 combines with J gene TRBJ2-6; D might be TRBD1 (6 bases). CDR3 size: 17 residues. V lost 6 bases, J lost 4 bases, and 19 bases lay in between. CDR1 is MNHEY, CDR2 SMNVEV, per germline (reference sequence). CDR3 nucleotide sequence: TGTGCCAGCAGCCTGGGACACCCTTCCAGGGGGGCCAACGTCCTGACTTTC. It translates to CASSLGHPSRGANVLTF.

The chain has TRBV12-3 or TRBV12-4 and TRBJ2-7; 12 bases line up with TRBD2. The CDR3 consists of 17 residues. The V segment lost 4 bases and the J segment 4 bases; nucleotides outside the gene matches: 11. The CDR3 spells CASSSGLAGFDGYEQYF. Written as DNA, the CDR3 is TGTGCCAGCAGTTCTGGACTAGCGGGATTCGATGGGTACGAGCAGTACTTC.

The V call is TRBV5-5, the J call TRBJ2-5, with 8 bases matching TRBD2. Germline V gives CDR1 SGHKS, CDR2 YYEKEE (reference sequence). The CDR3 runs 15 residues. V lost 4 bases, J lost 1 base, and 6 bases stayed unmatched. The DNA for the CDR3 is TGTGCCAGCAGCACCAGACTAGCGACCCAAGAGACCCAGTACTTC. This translates into CASSTRLATQETQYF.

V is TRBV7-9 and J is TRBJ1-2; the match to TRBD1 covers 8 bases. Unmatched junction bases numbered 12, after V lost 4 bases and J lost 8 bases. The CDR3 sequence is 15 residues long. Germline values: CDR1 SEHNR, CDR2 FQNEAQ (reference sequence). CDR3 region: CASSSGVQGADGYTF. Here the CDR3 DNA reads TGTGCCAGCAGCTCCGGGGTCCAGGGGGCTGACGGCTACACCTTC. Using reference TRBV7-9 and TRBJ1-2 for the parts outside the CDR3, the full variable domain is DTGVSQNPRHKITKRGQNVTFRCDPISEHNRLYWYRQTLGQGPEFLTYFQNEAQLEKSRLLSDRFSAERPKGSFSTLEIQRTEQGDSAMYLCASSSGVQGADGYTFGSGTRLTVV.

In its sample, this clonotype was seen many times. The J gene is TRBJ2-7, the V gene TRBV3-1, with 12 bases that match TRBD2. Germline V gives CDR1 LGHDT, CDR2 YNNKEL (reference sequence). V was clipped by 1 base and J by 5 bases; unmatched bases: 3. The CDR3 covers 15 residues. The CDR3 here is CASSQGLAGVHEQYF. CDR3 nucleotide sequence: TGTGCCAGCAGCCAAGGACTAGCGGGAGTTCACGAGCAGTACTTC.